Listed below are T cell receptor beta chains from one sample, sequenced in a study of blood T cell repertoires in COVID-19. Measured with immunoSEQ multiplex PCR; TCRdb has only the in-frame clones, and not every one. The sample has hundreds of thousands of clones; about nine tenths are singletons. Material for sequencing was peripheral blood. These receptors all come from a woman aged 50 to 60 with COVID-19, enrolled during active disease. The CDR3 runs from the conserved cysteine through the conserved F or W. D genes are given only for firm matches. Size values are once, few and many counts, or a class for expanded clones, and some rows have none.

14	TRBV5-1	once	TRBD1	TRBJ1-1	TGCGCCAGCAGCTTAGTGACAGGGGGGACTGAAGCTTTCTTT	CASSLVTGGTEAFF
17	TRBV3-1/TRBV3-2	NA	NA	TRBJ2-2	TGTGCCAGCAGCCTGCGTATTGGAGTGAGGTCGGCCGGGGAGCTGTTTTTT	CASSLRIGVRSAGELFF
15	TRBV6-5	NA	TRBD1	TRBJ1-5	TGTGCCAGCAGCCCGGACAGGGGGCTCTATCAGCCCCAGCATTTT	CASSPDRGLYQPQHF
17	TRBV27	NA	TRBD2	TRBJ2-3	TGTGCCAGCAGTCCCTCAGCTAGCGGGAGGTTCACAGATACGCAGTATTTT	CASSPSASGRFTDTQYF
17	TRBV2	NA	TRBD1	TRBJ1-4	TGTGCCAGCAGTGCTGGGACAGGGAACCTTCGTGTTGAAAAACTGTTTTTT	CASSAGTGNLRVEKLFF
15	TRBV6-2/TRBV6-3	few	TRBD1	TRBJ2-1	TGTGCCAGCAGTTCCCCGGGACAGGGAGTCAATGAGCAGTTCTTC	CASSSPGQGVNEQFF
13	TRBV29-1	NA	TRBD2	TRBJ2-1	TGCAGCGTAGGGACTAGCGGGAGGCGAGCGCAGTTCTTC	CSVGTSGRRAQFF
13	TRBV5-1	NA	NA	TRBJ1-1	TGCGCCAGCAGCGACATTCAGGGCGCTGAAGCTTTCTTT	CASSDIQGAEAFF
21	TRBV7-8	NA	NA	TRBJ2-1	TGTGCCAGCAGCTTAGGACGGACTATTGCCGAACCCAAATTCAAGCACAATGAGCAGTTCTTC	CASSLGRTIAEPKFKHNEQFF
14	TRBV3-1/TRBV3-2	NA	NA	TRBJ2-7	TGTGCCAGCAGCCAAGGTTACCAACCGGGGGAGCAGTACTTC	CASSQGYQPGEQYF
19	TRBV5-6	NA	TRBD2	TRBJ2-1	TGTGCCAGCAGCTACTTGATCCTAGCGGGAGGAGGGGGGAACAATGAGCAGTTCTTC	CASSYLILAGGGGNNEQFF
19	TRBV5-1	NA	TRBD2	TRBJ2-1	TGCGCCAGCAGCTTACCCGGGACTAGCGGCTTAAATTCCTACAATGAGCAGTTCTTC	CASSLPGTSGLNSYNEQFF
14	TRBV6-2/TRBV6-3	NA	TRBD1	TRBJ2-1	TGTGCCAGCAGTCCCCAGGGGGAACGAGGTGAGCAGTTCTTC	CASSPQGERGEQFF
14	TRBV7-2	NA	NA	TRBJ1-4	TGTGCCAGCAGCTTAGTAACGGAAACGGGTAAACTGTTTTTT	CASSLVTETGKLFF
15	TRBV2	once	TRBD1	TRBJ1-4	TGTGCCAGCCGCTCCCAGGGGGCAACTAATGAAAAACTGTTTTTT	CASRSQGATNEKLFF
13	TRBV3-1/TRBV3-2	NA	NA	TRBJ1-5	TGTGCCAGCAGCCAACCGGGAGATCAGCCCCAGCATTTT	CASSQPGDQPQHF
11	TRBV12-5	once	NA	TRBJ2-7	TGTGCTAGTGGTTCGGGCTACGAGCAGTACTTC	CASGSGYEQYF
15	TRBV19	NA	NA	TRBJ1-5	TGTGCCACCCGGATGGGGCTTCTCGGGAGTCAGCCCCAGCATTTT	CATRMGLLGSQPQHF
16	TRBV11-3	NA	NA	TRBJ2-1	TGTGCCAGCAGCTTATTGGGGGGGCGATCCTACAATGAGCAGTTCTTC	CASSLLGGRSYNEQFF
15	TRBV19	NA	TRBD2	TRBJ2-3	TGTGCCAGTAGTATTCCTAGCGGGAGTGCAGATACGCAGTATTTT	CASSIPSGSADTQYF
14	TRBV18	once	NA	TRBJ1-6	TGTGCCAGCTCACCCTACGGGGGGAATTCACCCCTCCACTTT	CASSPYGGNSPLHF
15	TRBV19	NA	NA	TRBJ2-7	TGTGCCAGTACCCCACAGGGTGGTGAACTCTACGAGCAGTACTTC	CASTPQGGELYEQYF
12	TRBV12-3/TRBV12-4	NA	NA	TRBJ2-1	TGTGCCAGCACTGTACAGACATCTGAGCAGTTCTTC	CASTVQTSEQFF
16	TRBV19	NA	TRBD1	TRBJ1-5	TGTGCCAGTAGTCCATTGACAGGGGGCTTAGGTCAGCCCCAGCATTTT	CASSPLTGGLGQPQHF
15	TRBV5-1	NA	TRBD2	TRBJ2-2	TGCGCCAGCAGGAGGGCGGCCGGGGGGGCCGGGGAGCTGTTTTTT	CASRRAAGGAGELFF
15	TRBV5-4	NA	TRBD2	TRBJ2-5	TGTGCCAGCAGCTTACGCGGGAGGAACCAAGAGACCCAGTACTTC	CASSLRGRNQETQYF
15	TRBV9	NA	TRBD2	TRBJ2-2	TGTGCCAGCAGCCCCCCTAGCGGGGGAACCGGGGAGCTGTTTTTT	CASSPPSGGTGELFF
18	TRBV24-1	NA	NA	TRBJ2-5	TGTGCCACCAGTGATCCCGACCCTGTGGGCGACCCTGGGGAGACCCAGTACTTC	CATSDPDPVGDPGETQYF
16	TRBV7-9	NA	TRBD2	TRBJ2-2	TGTGCCAGCAGCTTAATGAGCGGGAGGGCCGGCGGGGAGCTGTTTTTT	CASSLMSGRAGGELFF
16	TRBV7-2	NA	TRBD2	TRBJ2-7	TGTGCCAGCAGCATTAGCGGGGCGAAGGTGGCGAAGGAGCAGTACTTC	CASSISGAKVAKEQYF
14	TRBV19	NA	TRBD1	TRBJ2-2	TGTGCCAGCCGGGCAGGGGGCGAATCCGGGGAGCTGTTTTTT	CASRAGGESGELFF
14	TRBV5-5	NA	TRBD1	TRBJ2-5	TGTGCCAGCAGCTTGCAGGGGGCAAGGGAGACCCAGTACTTC	CASSLQGARETQYF
14	TRBV29-1	NA	TRBD1	TRBJ2-5	TGCAGCGTTGAACCCCAGGGGGCAAGGGAGACCCAGTACTTC	CSVEPQGARETQYF
18	TRBV4-3	NA	TRBD2	TRBJ2-4	TGCGCCAGCAGCCAAGGTCTAGGGGACTATGGGGCCAAAAACATTCAGTACTTC	CASSQGLGDYGAKNIQYF
16	TRBV18	NA	NA	TRBJ1-1	TGTGCCAGCTCACCGATTCAGACAGGTATGAACACTGAAGCTTTCTTT	CASSPIQTGMNTEAFF
12	TRBV5-5	NA	NA	TRBJ2-1	TGTGCCAGCAGCTTGGATCACTTACGGCAGTTCTTC	CASSLDHLRQFF
14	TRBV6-2/TRBV6-3	NA	TRBD1	TRBJ2-5	TGTGCCAGCAGTTGGACAGGGTATCGTGGGACCCAGTACTTC	CASSWTGYRGTQYF
12	TRBV2	few	TRBD1	TRBJ2-1	TGTGCCAGCAGTTTACAGCAGGGGGCGGTTTTCTTC	CASSLQQGAVFF
16	TRBV5-1	NA	NA	TRBJ1-1	TGCGCCAGCAGCTTGGGGTCGACAACATCAAACACTGAAGCTTTCTTT	CASSLGSTTSNTEAFF
12	TRBV12-3/TRBV12-4	NA	TRBD2	TRBJ2-7	TGTGCCAGCAGGCGACTAGCCGGCGAGCAGTACTTC	CASRRLAGEQYF
15	TRBV5-1	few	TRBD1	TRBJ1-5	TGCGCCAGCAGCATGGGGACAGGGGACGGGCAGCCCCAGCATTTT	CASSMGTGDGQPQHF
15	TRBV2	NA	NA	TRBJ2-3	TGTGCCAGCAGTACCAGCGCCTATAGCACAGATACGCAGTATTTT	CASSTSAYSTDTQYF
17	TRBV24-1	NA	TRBD2	TRBJ2-3	TGTGCCACCAGTGATCCAATGGATCGGGGGGGCGGAGATACGCAGTATTTT	CATSDPMDRGGGDTQYF
14	TRBV6-5	NA	TRBD1	TRBJ1-2	TGTGCCAGCAGTAGGGACAGCCCTAACTATGGCTACACCTTC	CASSRDSPNYGYTF
20	TRBV5-1	NA	TRBD1	TRBJ1-6	TGCGCCAGCAGCTTCAGGGATGGGACAGGGCGCGCAATTCTGGATTCACCCCTCCACTTT	CASSFRDGTGRAILDSPLHF
12	TRBV27	NA	NA	TRBJ2-7	TGTGCCAGCTTAACTGCAAGGGGGTGGCAGTACTTC	CASLTARGWQYF
19	TRBV7-9	NA	TRBD2	TRBJ2-7	TGTGCCAGCAGCTTACCAAGGATCAGGACTAGCGGGATAGGGAACGAGCAGTACTTC	CASSLPRIRTSGIGNEQYF
13	TRBV4-1	NA	NA	TRBJ2-3	TGCGCCAGCAGCCAAGCGCCAGCGGGTACGCAGTATTTT	CASSQAPAGTQYF
11	TRBV28	few	NA	TRBJ1-1	TGTGCCAGCAGTTTCTCGCGGGGAGCTTTCTTT	CASSFSRGAFF